This T cell receptor beta chain was sequenced for a study of brain T cells in children with intractable seizures. At least one anti-epileptic drug was given before surgery. In the case of this clone: No antigen is known for it. An end of the junction differs from the germline gene, which may be a read error.

Study-wide points: Pre- and post-surgery blood differed in depth, so pre-surgery absences may be undersampling.

The CDR3 is 19 residues long. Germline CDR1 is SGHRS and CDR2 is YFSETQ. Using immunoSEQ multiplex PCR, the repertoire was profiled, and TCRdb retains in-frame clones only, with some absent. The data contain approximately 60,000 clones, roughly 95% of them singletons. This TCR derives from a boy in the first two years of life with focal cortical dysplasia and intractable seizures. The V gene is TRBV5-1, the J gene TRBJ2-1; 15 nucleotides agree with TRBD2. The input for sequencing was peripheral blood, taken at surgery. CDR3 coding DNA: TGCGCCAGCAGCTTCTCGGGGCTGGGGACTAGCGGGAGGATCAATAAGCAGTTCTTC. Protein: CASSFSGLGTSGRINKQFF.